Shown below are 20 T cell receptor beta chains from a single sample sequenced in a study of OX40 agonist ivuxolimab in advanced cancers. The repertoire was sequenced with immunoSEQ multiplex PCR; TCRdb's copy has only in-frame clones and lacks some. The repertoire has just under 95,000 clones, 80% to 90% of them found once; the top ten carry more than 0.25%. Sequences were derived from CD4+ or CD8+ T cells sorted from blood, sampled in a trial of the OX40 agonist ivuxolimab. These receptors were collected from an adult with an advanced solid tumor such as melanoma, head and neck, liver or kidney cancer.

The J gene is TRBJ2-5, the V gene TRBV19; no firm D call. V was shortened by 3 bases and J by 5 bases, with 7 bases between the two germline ends. The CDR3 spans 12 residues. Germline V gives CDR1 LNHDA, CDR2 SQIVND (reference sequence). CDR3 amino acids: CASSMQRETQYF. CDR3 bases: TGTGCCAGTAGTATGCAACGGGAGACCCAGTACTTC.

The rearrangement links TRBV27 to TRBJ2-7; 7 bases are a match to TRBD1. From germline, CDR1 is MNHEY and CDR2 SMNVEV (reference sequence). This CDR3 region has 16 residues. The V segment lost 5 bases and the J segment 6 bases; nucleotides outside the gene matches: 16. The CDR3 reads CASSPRKTGIWSEQYF. The CDR3 DNA is TGTGCCAGCAGTCCTAGAAAGACAGGGATTTGGTCCGAGCAGTACTTC.

On this clone: A junction end diverges from the germline sequence, so it may reflect a read error. J is TRBJ1-6 and V is TRBV6-5; a weak D match, TRBD1 (5 bases). CDR1 and CDR2 from the germline V gene are MNHEY and SVGAGI. The CDR3 length is 15 residues. The CDR3 loop reads CAISSGTQLNSPLHF. The CDR3 region has the DNA TGTGCCATCAGTTCCGGGACGCAACTCAATTCACCCCTCCACTTT.

The CDR3 coding sequence is TGCGCCAGCAGCCGGTCGGGTCAGGGGGCGAGAACTGAAGCTTTCTTT. Protein product: CASSRSGQGARTEAFF. The chain links TRBV4-3 to TRBJ1-1; TRBD1 matches 8 bases. Trimming at V came to 4 bases and at J to 5 bases, leaving 12 bases not matched to a gene. CDR1 is LGHNA and CDR2 is YSLEER in the germline V gene. This CDR3 has 16 amino acids.

The genes are TRBV19 and TRBJ1-5; weak D call: TRBD1 (5 bases). Germline lookup yields CDR1 LNHDA and CDR2 SQIVND (reference sequence). The germline V and J ends were trimmed by 7 bases and 0 bases, with 13 bases remaining between them. The CDR3 spans 15 residues. The CDR3 bases are TGTGCCAGTACCACGGGGGATATTAGCAATCAGCCCCAGCATTTT. Translating gives CASTTGDISNQPQHF.

This chain joins TRBV19 and TRBJ2-4; D is uncertain. The germline gives CDR1 LNHDA, CDR2 SQIVND (reference sequence). The CDR3 is 14 amino acids. Trimming shortened V by 7 bases and J by 0 bases, and 10 bases separated the two germline ends. CDR3 in amino acids: CASTIAGAKNIQYF. The CDR3 DNA is TGTGCCAGTACCATCGCTGGAGCCAAAAACATTCAGTACTTC.

V usage is TRBV10-3 and J usage is TRBJ1-1, with 8 bases identical to TRBD1. The trim removed 5 bases at V and 2 bases at J, leaving 4 bases unmatched. The CDR3 runs 14 residues. CDR1 and CDR2 from the germline V gene are ENHRY and SYGVKD. The CDR3 here is CAISTGGGNTEAFF. The CDR3 coding sequence is TGTGCCATCAGTACAGGGGGGGGAAACACTGAAGCTTTCTTT.

This chain connects TRBV11-2 to TRBJ2-1, with D maybe TRBD1 (7 bases). Germline assignment: CDR1 SGHAT and CDR2 FQNNGV. The V gene lost 5 bases and the J gene lost 7 bases, with 18 bases spanning the gap. The CDR3 runs to 15 residues. CDR3: CASSPGGRAANEQFF. As DNA, the CDR3 is TGTGCCAGCAGCCCAGGGGGGCGGGCTGCTAATGAGCAGTTCTTC.

The chain uses TRBV7-9 and TRBJ1-1; D may be TRBD1 (5 bases). The CDR3 has 15 residues. Germline values: CDR1 SEHNR, CDR2 FQNEAQ (reference sequence). Trimming shortened V by 7 bases and J by 4 bases, and 19 bases separated the two germline ends. CDR3 nucleotides: TGTGCCAGCACTTCATCCTCGAGGGGAGGCACTGAAGCTTTCTTT. Its protein is CASTSSSRGGTEAFF.

The rearrangement joins TRBV5-1 to TRBJ1-4; a possible D gene is TRBD1 (6 bases). The germline V gene has CDR1 SGHRS and CDR2 YFSETQ. The V gene lost 1 base and the J gene lost 8 bases, with 12 bases spanning the gap. The CDR3 extends over 14 amino acids. DNA of the CDR3: TGCGCCAGCAGCTTGCAGGGGTTTGGCGAAAAACTGTTTTTT. Protein sequence: CASSLQGFGEKLFF.

The rearrangement links TRBV15 to TRBJ2-4; 9 bases are shared with TRBD1. V lost 0 bases, J lost 6 bases, and 9 bases stayed unmatched. The CDR3 totals 17 residues. CDR1 is LNHNV, CDR2 YYDKDF, per germline (reference sequence). In DNA, the CDR3 is TGTGCCACCAGCAGAGATAGGGGGACAGGGTCAAGAAACATTCAGTACTTC. Its translation is CATSRDRGTGSRNIQYF.

The chain couples TRBV27 to TRBJ1-3; D uncertain. The CDR3 is made up of 13 amino acids. The ends were cut back, 2 bases at V and 2 bases at J, with 4 bases in the middle. In germline, CDR1 is MNHEY, CDR2 SMNVEV (reference sequence). The CDR3 region is CASSLGPGNTIYF. In DNA form, the CDR3 reads TGTGCCAGCAGTTTAGGTCCTGGAAACACCATATATTTT.

The genes are TRBV7-9 and TRBJ2-5; 9 nucleotides agree with TRBD2. The CDR3 sequence is 16 residues long. Looked up from germline, CDR1 is SEHNR and CDR2 is FQNEAQ (reference sequence). V was pared by 6 bases and J by 5 bases, with 13 bases of the junction left unmatched. CDR3 sequence (DNA): TGTGCCAGCAGTTCCGTTAGCGGGGGCTGGGCGGAGACCCAGTACTTC. It translates to CASSSVSGGWAETQYF.

The chain joins TRBV29-1 to TRBJ1-4; weak D call: TRBD1 (6 bases). V was cut by 2 bases and J by 7 bases, with 11 bases left in between. This CDR3 has 13 amino acids. Looked up from germline, CDR1 is SQVTM and CDR2 is ANQGSEA. CDR3 DNA sequence: TGCAGCGTTGAAACGGGGGGGGCTGAAAAACTGTTTTTT. It translates to CSVETGGAEKLFF.

The rearrangement joins TRBV21-1 to TRBJ2-7; TRBD2, the table's D call, lacks a check against the DNA. TRBV21-1 is reported as a pseudogene. This CDR3 comprises 14 residues. CDR3: CASNSGTDSYEQYF. The CDR3 nucleotides read TGTGCCAGCAACTCAGGGACTGACTCCTACGAGCAGTACTTC.

The chain joins TRBV5-1 to TRBJ1-1; TRBD1 matches 9 bases. Trimming removed 1 base from V and 4 bases from J; junction bases left unmatched: 5. CDR3 length: 15 amino acids. Germline CDR1 is SGHRS and CDR2 is YFSETQ. CDR3 nucleotides: TGCGCCAGCAGCTTGACTAACAGGGGGCCCACTGAAGCTTTCTTT. This encodes CASSLTNRGPTEAFF.

This chain links TRBV27 with TRBJ1-1; 8 nucleotides match TRBD1. Germline V lookup: CDR1 MNHEY, CDR2 SMNVEV (reference sequence). CDR3 length: 17 amino acids. J was trimmed by 0 bases and V by 1 base; bases with no gene match: 7. The CDR3 DNA reads as TGTGCCAGCAGTTTATATATGACAGGGGCATTGAACACTGAAGCTTTCTTT. Translation gives CASSLYMTGALNTEAFF.

The gene calls are TRBV4-2 and TRBJ1-3; 9 bases fit TRBD1. Germline V lookup: CDR1 LGHNA, CDR2 YNFKEQ. Trimming took 3 bases from V and 4 from J; bases not matched to a gene: 1. The CDR3 loop spans 14 amino acids. As DNA, the CDR3 is TGTGCCAGCAGCCAGGGACAGGGAGGAAACACCATATATTTT. Translating gives CASSQGQGGNTIYF.

This clone was picked up a small number of times. The chain is built from TRBV19 and TRBJ1-1; D possibly corresponds to TRBD1 (6 bases). V was cut by 4 bases and J by 5 bases, with 11 bases left in between. Looked up from germline, CDR1 is LNHDA and CDR2 is SQIVND (reference sequence). The CDR3 consists of 13 residues. The DNA of the CDR3 is TGTGCCAGTAGTAGGAAGACAGGAACTGAAGCTTTCTTT. This codes for CASSRKTGTEAFF.

The chain has TRBV7-2 and TRBJ1-2; perhaps TRBD1 as D (6 bases). The germline V and J ends were trimmed by 1 base and 4 bases, with 13 bases remaining between them. Germline V gives CDR1 SGHTA, CDR2 FQGNSA. The CDR3 extends over 15 amino acids. CDR3 residues: CASSLGRGASYGYTF. The DNA for the CDR3 is TGTGCCAGCAGCTTAGGGCGGGGGGCCTCCTATGGCTACACCTTC.